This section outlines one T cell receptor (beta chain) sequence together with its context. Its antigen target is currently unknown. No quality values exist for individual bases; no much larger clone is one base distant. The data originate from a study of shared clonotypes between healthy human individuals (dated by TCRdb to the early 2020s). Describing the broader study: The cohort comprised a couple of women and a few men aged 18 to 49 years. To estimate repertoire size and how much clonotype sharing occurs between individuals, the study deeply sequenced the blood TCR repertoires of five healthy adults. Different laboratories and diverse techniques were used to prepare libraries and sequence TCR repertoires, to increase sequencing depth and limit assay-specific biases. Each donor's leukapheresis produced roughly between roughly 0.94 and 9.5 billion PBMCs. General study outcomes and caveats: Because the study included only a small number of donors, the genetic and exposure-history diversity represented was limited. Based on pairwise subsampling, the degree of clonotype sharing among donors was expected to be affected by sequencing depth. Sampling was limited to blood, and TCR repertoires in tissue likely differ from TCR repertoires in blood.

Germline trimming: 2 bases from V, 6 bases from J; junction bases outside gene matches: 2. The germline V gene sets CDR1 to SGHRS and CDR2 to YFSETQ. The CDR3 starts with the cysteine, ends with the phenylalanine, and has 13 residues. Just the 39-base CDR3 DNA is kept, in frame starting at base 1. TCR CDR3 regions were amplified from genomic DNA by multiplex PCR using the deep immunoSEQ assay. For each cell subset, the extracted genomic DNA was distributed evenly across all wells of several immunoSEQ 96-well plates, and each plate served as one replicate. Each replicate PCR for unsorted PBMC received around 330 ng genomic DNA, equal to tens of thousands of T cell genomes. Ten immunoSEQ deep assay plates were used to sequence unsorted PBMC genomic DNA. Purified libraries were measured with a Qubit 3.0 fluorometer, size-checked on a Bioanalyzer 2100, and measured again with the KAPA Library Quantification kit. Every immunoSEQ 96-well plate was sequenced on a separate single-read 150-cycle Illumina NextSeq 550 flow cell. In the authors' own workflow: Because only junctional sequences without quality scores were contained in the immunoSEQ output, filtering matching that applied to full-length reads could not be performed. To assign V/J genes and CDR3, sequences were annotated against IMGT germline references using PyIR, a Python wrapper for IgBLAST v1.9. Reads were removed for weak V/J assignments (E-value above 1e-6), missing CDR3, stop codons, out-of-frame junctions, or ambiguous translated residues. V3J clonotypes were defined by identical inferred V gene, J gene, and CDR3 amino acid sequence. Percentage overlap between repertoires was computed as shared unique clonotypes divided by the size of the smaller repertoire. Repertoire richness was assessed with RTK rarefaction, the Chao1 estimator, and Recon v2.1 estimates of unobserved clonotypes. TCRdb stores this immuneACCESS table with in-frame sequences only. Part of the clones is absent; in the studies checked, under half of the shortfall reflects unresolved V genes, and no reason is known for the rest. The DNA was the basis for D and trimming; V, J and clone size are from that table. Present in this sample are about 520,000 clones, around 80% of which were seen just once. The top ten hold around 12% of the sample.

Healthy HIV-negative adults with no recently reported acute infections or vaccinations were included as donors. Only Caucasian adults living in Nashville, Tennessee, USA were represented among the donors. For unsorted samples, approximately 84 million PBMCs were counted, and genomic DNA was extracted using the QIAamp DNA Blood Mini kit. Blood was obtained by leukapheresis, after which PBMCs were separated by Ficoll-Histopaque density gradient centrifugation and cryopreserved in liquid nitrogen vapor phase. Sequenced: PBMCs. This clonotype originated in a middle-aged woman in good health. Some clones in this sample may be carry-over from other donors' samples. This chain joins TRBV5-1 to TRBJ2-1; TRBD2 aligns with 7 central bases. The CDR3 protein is CASSFGLGNEQFF. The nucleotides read TGCGCCAGCAGCTTCGGACTAGGCAATGAGCAGTTCTTC.